This T cell receptor beta chain is from a study of cytotoxic CD8 clonotypes in ibrutinib-treated CLL. Clones were read by immunoSEQ multiplex PCR, and TCRdb kept only the in-frame ones, dropping some. The data hold about 120,000 clones, with 58% observed a single time. Library input was around 2 micrograms of DNA from cryopreserved PBMCs. The CDR3 runs to 14 residues. V was clipped by 5 bases and J by 7 bases; unmatched bases: 9. In germline, CDR1 is MNHNS, CDR2 SASEGT. This clone was counted between two and nine times. The chain recombines TRBV6-1 with TRBJ2-7, with TRBD1 matching over 9 bases. This specimen consisted of PBMCs, obtained after 24 months of ibrutinib treatment. This sequence originates from a human donor with chronic lymphocytic leukemia. CDR3 in amino acids: CASSSGQGLGEQYF. For the CDR3, the DNA is TGTGCCAGCAGTTCGGGACAGGGATTGGGGGAGCAGTACTTC.